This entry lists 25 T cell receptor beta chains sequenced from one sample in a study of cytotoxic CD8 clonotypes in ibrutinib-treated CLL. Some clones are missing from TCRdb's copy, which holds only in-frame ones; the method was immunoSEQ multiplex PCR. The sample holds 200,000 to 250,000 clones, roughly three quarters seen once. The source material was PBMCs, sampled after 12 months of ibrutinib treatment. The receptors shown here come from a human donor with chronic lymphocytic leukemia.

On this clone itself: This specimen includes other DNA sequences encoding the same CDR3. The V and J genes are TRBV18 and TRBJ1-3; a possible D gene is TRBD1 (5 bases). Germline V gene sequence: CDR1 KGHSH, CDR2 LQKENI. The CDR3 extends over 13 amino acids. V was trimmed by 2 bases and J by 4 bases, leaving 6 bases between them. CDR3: CASSPGAGNTIYF. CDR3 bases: TGTGCCAGCTCACCAGGGGCAGGAAACACCATATATTTT.

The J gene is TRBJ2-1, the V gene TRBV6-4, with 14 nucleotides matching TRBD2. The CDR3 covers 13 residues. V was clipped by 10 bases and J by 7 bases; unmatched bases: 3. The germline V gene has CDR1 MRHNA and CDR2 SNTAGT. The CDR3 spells CATRTSGGNEQFF. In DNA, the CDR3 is TGTGCCACCAGGACTAGCGGGGGGAATGAGCAGTTCTTC.

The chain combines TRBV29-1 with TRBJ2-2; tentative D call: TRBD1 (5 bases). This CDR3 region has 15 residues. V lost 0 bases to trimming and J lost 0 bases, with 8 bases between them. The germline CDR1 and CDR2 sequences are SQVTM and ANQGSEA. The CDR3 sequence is CSVEEGQANTGELFF. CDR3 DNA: TGCAGCGTTGAAGAGGGGCAGGCGAACACCGGGGAGCTGTTTTTT.

CDR3 nucleotide sequence: TGTGCCATCCGAAAGGGTGTCCTTAGCAATCAGCCCCAGCATTTT. Its translation: CAIRKGVLSNQPQHF. J is TRBJ1-5 and V is TRBV27; D call uncertain. This CDR3 spans 15 amino acids. V lost 10 bases and J lost 0, with 16 bases in between. Germline values: CDR1 MNHEY, CDR2 SMNVEV (reference sequence).

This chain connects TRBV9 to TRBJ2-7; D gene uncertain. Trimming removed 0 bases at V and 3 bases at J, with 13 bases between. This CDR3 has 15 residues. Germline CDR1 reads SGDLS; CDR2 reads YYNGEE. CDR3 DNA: TGTGCCAGCAGCGTAGCGAGCGAGAGATTCTACGAGCAGTACTTC. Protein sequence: CASSVASERFYEQYF.

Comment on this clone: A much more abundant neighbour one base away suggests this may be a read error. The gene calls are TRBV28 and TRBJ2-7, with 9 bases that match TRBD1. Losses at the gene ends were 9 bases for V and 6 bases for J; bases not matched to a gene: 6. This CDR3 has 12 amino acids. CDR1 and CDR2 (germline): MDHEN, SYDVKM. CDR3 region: CASGTGLGEQYF. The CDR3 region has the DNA TGTGCCAGTGGGACAGGGCTGGGCGAGCAGTACTTC. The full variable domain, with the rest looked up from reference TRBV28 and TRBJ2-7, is DVKVTQSSRYLVKRTGEKVFLECVQDMDHENMFWYRQDPGLGLRLIYFSYDVKMKEKGDIPEGYSVSREKKERFSLILESASTNQTSMYLCASGTGLGEQYFGPGTRLTVT.

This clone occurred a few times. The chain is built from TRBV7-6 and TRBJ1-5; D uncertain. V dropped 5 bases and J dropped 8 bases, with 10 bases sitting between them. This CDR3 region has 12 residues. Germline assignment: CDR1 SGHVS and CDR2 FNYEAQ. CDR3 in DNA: TGTGCCAGCAGCGCCCTTTCAGAGCCCCAGCATTTT. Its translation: CASSALSEPQHF.

CDR3 sequence (DNA): TGTGCCAGCCTTGACAGTCTCTCTGGAAACACCATATATTTT. This encodes CASLDSLSGNTIYF. The chain recombines TRBV18 with TRBJ1-3; the D gene is possibly TRBD1 (5 bases). V shed 8 bases and J shed 0 bases, with 11 bases lying between them. The CDR3 totals 14 residues. The germline V gene encodes CDR1 KGHSH and CDR2 LQKENI.

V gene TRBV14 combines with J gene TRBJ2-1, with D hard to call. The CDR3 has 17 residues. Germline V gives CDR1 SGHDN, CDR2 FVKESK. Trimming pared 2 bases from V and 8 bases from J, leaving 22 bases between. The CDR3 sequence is CASSQKGRRPSEDEQFF. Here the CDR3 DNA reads TGTGCCAGCAGCCAAAAGGGAAGACGTCCTTCGGAAGATGAGCAGTTCTTC.

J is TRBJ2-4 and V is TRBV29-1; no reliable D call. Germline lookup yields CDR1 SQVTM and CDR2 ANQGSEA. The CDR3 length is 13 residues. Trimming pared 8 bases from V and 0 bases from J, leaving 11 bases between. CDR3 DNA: TGCAGCCTGCTGGACCTAGCCAAAAACATTCAGTACTTC. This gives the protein CSLLDLAKNIQYF.

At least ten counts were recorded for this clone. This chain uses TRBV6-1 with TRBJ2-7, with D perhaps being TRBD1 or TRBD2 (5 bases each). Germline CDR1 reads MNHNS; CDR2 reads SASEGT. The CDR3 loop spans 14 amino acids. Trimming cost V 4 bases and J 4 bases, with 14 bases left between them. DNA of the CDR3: TGTGCCAGCAGTGCCGGGACGGCACTGTACGAGCAGTACTTC. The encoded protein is CASSAGTALYEQYF.

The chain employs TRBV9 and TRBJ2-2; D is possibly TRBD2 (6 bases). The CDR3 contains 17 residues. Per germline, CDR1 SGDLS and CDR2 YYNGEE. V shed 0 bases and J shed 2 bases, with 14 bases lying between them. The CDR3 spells CASSVGVGTPNTGELFF. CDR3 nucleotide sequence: TGTGCCAGCAGCGTAGGGGTTGGGACTCCCAACACCGGGGAGCTGTTTTTT. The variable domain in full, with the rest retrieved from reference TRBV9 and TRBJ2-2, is DSGVTQTPKHLITATGQRVTLRCSPRSGDLSVYWYQQSLDQGLQFLIQYYNGEERAKGNILERFSAQQFPDLHSELNLSSLELGDSALYFCASSVGVGTPNTGELFFGEGSRLTVL.

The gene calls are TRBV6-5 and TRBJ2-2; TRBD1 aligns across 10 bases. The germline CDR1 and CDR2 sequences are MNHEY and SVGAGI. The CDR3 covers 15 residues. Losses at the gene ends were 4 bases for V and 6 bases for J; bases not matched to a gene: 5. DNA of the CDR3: TGTGCCAGCAGTTTGGACAGGGGGATGGCCGGGGAGCTGTTTTTT. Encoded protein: CASSLDRGMAGELFF.

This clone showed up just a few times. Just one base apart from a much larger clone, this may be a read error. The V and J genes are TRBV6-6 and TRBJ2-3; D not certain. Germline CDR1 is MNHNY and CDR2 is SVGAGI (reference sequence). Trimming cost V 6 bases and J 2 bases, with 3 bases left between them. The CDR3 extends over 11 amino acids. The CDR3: CASSHTDTQYF. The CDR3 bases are TGTGCCAGCAGCCACACAGATACGCAGTATTTT.

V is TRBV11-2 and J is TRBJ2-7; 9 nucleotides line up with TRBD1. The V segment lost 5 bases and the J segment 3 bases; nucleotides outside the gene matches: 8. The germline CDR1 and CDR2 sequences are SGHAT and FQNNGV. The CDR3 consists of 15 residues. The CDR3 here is CASSAGTGNHYEQYF. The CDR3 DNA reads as TGTGCCAGCAGCGCCGGGACAGGGAACCACTACGAGCAGTACTTC.

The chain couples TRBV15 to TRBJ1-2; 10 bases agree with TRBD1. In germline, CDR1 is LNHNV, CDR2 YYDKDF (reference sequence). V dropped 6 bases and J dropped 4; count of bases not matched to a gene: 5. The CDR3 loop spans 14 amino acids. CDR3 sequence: CATSLDRGLYGYTF. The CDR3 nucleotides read TGTGCCACCAGTCTTGACAGGGGGCTCTATGGCTACACCTTC.

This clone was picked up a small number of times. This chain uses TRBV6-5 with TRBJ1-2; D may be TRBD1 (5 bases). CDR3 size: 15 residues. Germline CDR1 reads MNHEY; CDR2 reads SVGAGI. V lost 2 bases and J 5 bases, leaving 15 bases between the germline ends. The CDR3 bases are TGTGCCAGCAGTTACGAGGACGGGGCTAGATATGGCTACACCTTC. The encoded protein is CASSYEDGARYGYTF.

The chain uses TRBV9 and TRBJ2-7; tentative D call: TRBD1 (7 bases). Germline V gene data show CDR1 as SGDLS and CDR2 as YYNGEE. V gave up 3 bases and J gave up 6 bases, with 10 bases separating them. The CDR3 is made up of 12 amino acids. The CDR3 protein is CASSGQGGEQYF. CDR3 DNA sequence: TGTGCCAGCAGCGGACAGGGAGGCGAGCAGTACTTC.

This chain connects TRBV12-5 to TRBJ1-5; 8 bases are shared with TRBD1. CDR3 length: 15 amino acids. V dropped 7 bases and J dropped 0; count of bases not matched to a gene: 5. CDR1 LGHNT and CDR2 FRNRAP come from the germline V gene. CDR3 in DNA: TGTGCTAGTGCCGGGACAGGTCGTAGCAATCAGCCCCAGCATTTT. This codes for CASAGTGRSNQPQHF.

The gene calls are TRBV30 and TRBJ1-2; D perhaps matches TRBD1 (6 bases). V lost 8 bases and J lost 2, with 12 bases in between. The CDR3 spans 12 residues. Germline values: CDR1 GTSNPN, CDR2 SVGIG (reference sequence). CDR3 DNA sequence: TGTGCCGGCCCCGACAGGAACTATGGCTACACCTTC. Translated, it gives CAGPDRNYGYTF. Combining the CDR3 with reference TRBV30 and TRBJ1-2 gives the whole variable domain SQTIHQWPATLVQPVGSPLSLECTVEGTSNPNLYWYRQAAGRGLQLLFYSVGIGQISSEVPQNLSASRPQDRQFILSSKKLLLSDSGFYLCAGPDRNYGYTFGSGTRLTVV.

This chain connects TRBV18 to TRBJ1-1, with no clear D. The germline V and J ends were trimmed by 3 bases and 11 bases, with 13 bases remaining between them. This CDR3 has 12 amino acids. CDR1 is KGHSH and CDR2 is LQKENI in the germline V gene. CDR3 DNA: TGTGCCAGCTCACCCGTCGGACGAGAGGCTTTCTTT. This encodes CASSPVGREAFF.

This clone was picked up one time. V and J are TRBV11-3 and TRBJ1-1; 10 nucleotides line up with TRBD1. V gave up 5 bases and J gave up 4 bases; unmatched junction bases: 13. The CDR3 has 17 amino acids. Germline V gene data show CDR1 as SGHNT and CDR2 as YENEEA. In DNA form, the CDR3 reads TGTGCCAGCAGCCCGGGACAGGGGATGTCAATTTCCACTGAAGCTTTCTTT. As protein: CASSPGQGMSISTEAFF.

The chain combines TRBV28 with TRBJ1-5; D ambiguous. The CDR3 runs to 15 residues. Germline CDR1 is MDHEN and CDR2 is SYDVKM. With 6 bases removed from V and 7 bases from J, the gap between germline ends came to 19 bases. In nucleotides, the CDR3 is TGTGCCAGCAGCCCTTGGGTCAGCGGCGAGCAGCCCCAGCATTTT. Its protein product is CASSPWVSGEQPQHF.

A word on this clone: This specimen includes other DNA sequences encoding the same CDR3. This CDR3 is CASSLTGVGEQYF. CDR3 in DNA: TGTGCCAGCAGCTTAACGGGAGTGGGCGAGCAGTACTTC. The chain employs TRBV7-9 and TRBJ2-7; tentative D call: TRBD2 (6 bases). V lost 2 bases and J 6 bases, leaving 11 bases between the germline ends. The CDR3 length is 13 residues. From germline, CDR1 is SEHNR and CDR2 FQNEAQ (reference sequence).

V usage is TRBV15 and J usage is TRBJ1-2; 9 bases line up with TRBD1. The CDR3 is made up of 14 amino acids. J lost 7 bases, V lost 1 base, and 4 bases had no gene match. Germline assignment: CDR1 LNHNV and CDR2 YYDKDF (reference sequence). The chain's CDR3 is CATSRAGDRAGYTF. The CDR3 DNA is TGTGCCACCAGCAGAGCGGGGGACAGGGCTGGCTACACCTTC.